The clone carrying this TCR beta chain was seen repeatedly, ten times or more. It was RNA transcripts that yielded the amplified TCR beta CDR3 regions. The HTBI primer set drove a first-round RT-PCR of the TCR CDR3. TCRdb analysed the multiplex PCR reads with MiXCR anew, one entry per CDR3 protein. The data show about 350,000 distinct CDR3 sequences, 11% to 15% seen once. Those patients with uncontrolled infection, other autoimmune disease, pregnancy or lactation were excluded. The record originates from a study of T cells in Graves' hyperthyroidism and ophthalmopathy. The material sequenced was blood. The clonotype was recovered from a woman in her twenties or thirties with Graves' hyperthyroidism.

The CDR3 DNA is TGTGCCAGCAGCTTAGTTTTGGCGGGAAGGGAGCTGTTTTTT. Its translation is CASSLVLAGRELFF. V usage is TRBV11-2 and J usage is TRBJ2-2, with D possibly matching TRBD2 (6 bases). The CDR3 is 14 amino acids. V was trimmed by 1 base and J by 9 bases, leaving 12 bases between them. Germline V CDR1 and CDR2: SGHAT, FQNNGV.